This TCR beta chain came from a study of blood T cell repertoires in COVID-19. Study-wide context: Spain, Italy and the United States supplied samples that represented acute and convalescent COVID-19.

How the authors handled the data: From reference gene primer amplification, estimates of nucleated cell counts were derived. Sequencing was performed with immunoSEQ multiplex PCR; in TCRdb, only in-frame clones are kept and a portion is missing. D and trimming come from the DNA, and the V and J calls and clone size come from that table. The table records about 350,000 clones, around nine tenths of them present only once. Notes on this clone: This sample includes further DNA sequences coding for the same CDR3.

Germline CDR1 MNHEY, CDR2 SMNVEV (reference sequence). The CDR3 has 14 amino acids. V lost 3 bases and J lost 0, with 8 bases in between. Source material: peripheral blood. The sequence was obtained from a woman between 65 and 79 years old with COVID-19, enrolled during active disease. The chain is built from TRBV27 and TRBJ1-1; D might be TRBD1 (5 bases). The CDR3 DNA reads TGTGCCAGCAGTTTTAGGGGCATGAACACTGAAGCTTTCTTT. Protein sequence: CASSFRGMNTEAFF.